What follows describes a single T cell receptor (beta chain). The clone's antigen remains unknown. No per-base quality is available; no much larger clone lies one base away. The library relied on the immunoSEQ multiplex PCR assay. To provide template for TCR sequencing, every sample had RNA extracted and reverse transcribed into cDNA. SuperScript III was used for first-strand cDNA synthesis, primed with a 2:1 mix of oligo-dT and random hexamers. A synthetic immune receptor repertoire was used to gauge amplification bias, and whatever bias remained was removed computationally. Per the authors' processing: Raw reads were preprocessed to remove errors, and CDR3 was defined by IMGT conventions from the conserved cysteine to phenylalanine. Clonality was computed by normalizing Shannon entropy by log2 of the number of productive unique TCRs and subtracting the result from 1. Whether scalp clones were CD4 or CD8 was inferred by matching scalp TCRbeta sequences against CD4 and CD8 repertoires sorted from blood. In TCRdb, the immuneACCESS table is reduced to in-frame sequences with V and J assigned. These tables do not hold every clone; where another copy was compared, an unresolved V gene accounts for under half, and the others remain unexplained. V, J and clone size were drawn from that table, and D and trimming were deduced from the DNA. The sample table shows about 140,000 clones, and about 60% are seen once. 4.8% of the sample goes to the ten largest clones.

The data derive from a study of CD8+ T cells in alopecia areata (dated by TCRdb to 2016 to 2018). Describing the broader study: The study used high-throughput TCRbeta sequencing to examine T cell clonal expansion in alopecia areata, in both the C3H/HeJ mouse model and human patients. Scalp tissue and sorted CD4+ and CD8+ peripheral blood T cells from patchy and totalis/universalis alopecia areata patients and from healthy controls were covered by human TCRbeta sequencing. RNA was extracted with the PAXgene miRNA kit for fixed scalp, the miRNeasy kit for PBMCs, and the RNeasy kit for mouse skin. TCRbeta CDR3 regions were amplified by immunoSEQ multiplex PCR using 35 Vbeta forward and 13 Jbeta reverse primers. Scalp clonality was compared across normal scalp (n=4), patchy alopecia areata scalp (n=8), and alopecia totalis/universalis scalp (n=8).

PBMCs were separated by density centrifugation and stained for CD3, CD4 and CD8, after which CD4+ and CD8+ T cells were sorted on a FACSAria. Unaffected controls provided scalp biopsies and blood samples. The investigation overall reported the following: Shared TCR sequences between patients were less evident than in mice, which may be partly attributable to HLA diversity in the patient population. Resident alphabeta T cells in normal human skin are also sequenced, complicating scalp TCR repertoire analysis, unlike mouse skin dominated by gammadelta T cells. Compared with normal scalp, lesional scalp, particularly in alopecia totalis/universalis, had higher clonality and more expanded CD8+ clones, which suggests antigenic drive.

The material sequenced was CD4+ T cells sorted from blood. The receptor's source is a human donor in good health.

The DNA sequence reads TGCGCCAGCAGCCAAGAAGGCGGGTTTGTAGGCTACACCTTC. It encodes CASSQEGGFVGYTF. Rearrangement joined TRBV4-1 to TRBJ1-2, with the D gene too uncertain to name. V sheds 0 bases and J sheds 8 bases, leaving 13 bases between their ends. The germline V gene provides CDR1 MGHRA and CDR2 YSYEKL. The CDR3 runs 14 residues from the cysteine to the phenylalanine. Only CDR3 DNA remains: 42 bases, in frame from the first base.